A single sample is the source of the 24 T cell receptor beta chains below, sequenced in a study of blood T cell repertoires in COVID-19. Produced via immunoSEQ multiplex PCR; TCRdb's table is partial and in-frame only. The sample yields 250,000 to 300,000 clones, around 89% seen once. Sequencing was carried out using peripheral blood. These receptors originate from a woman in her 30s who had recovered from COVID-19.

V gene TRBV2 combines with J gene TRBJ1-5; 7 nucleotides align to TRBD1. V lost 6 bases to trimming and J lost 0 bases; unmatched junction nucleotides: 2. Germline V lookup: CDR1 SNHLY, CDR2 FYNNEI. The CDR3 extends over 14 amino acids. CDR3 sequence reads: CASSWTGSNQPQHF. DNA for the CDR3: TGTGCCAGCAGCTGGACAGGTAGCAATCAGCCCCAGCATTTT.

This chain links TRBV7-3 with TRBJ2-2; maybe TRBD2 (6 bases). Germline values: CDR1 SGHTA, CDR2 FQGTGA. With 5 bases removed from V and 4 bases from J, the gap between germline ends came to 8 bases. The CDR3 is 13 amino acids. CDR3 sequence: CASSPGVTGELFF. The DNA of the CDR3 is TGTGCCAGCAGCCCGGGGGTCACCGGGGAGCTGTTTTTT.

The chain uses TRBV5-1 and TRBJ2-1; 10 bases are shared with TRBD2. The CDR3 covers 16 residues. J gave up 4 bases and V 0 bases, and 4 bases lay outside the gene matches. CDR1 and CDR2 (germline): SGHRS, YFSETQ. CDR3 sequence reads: CASSLDTSGVYNEQFF. The DNA for the CDR3 is TGCGCCAGCAGCTTGGACACTAGCGGGGTTTACAATGAGCAGTTCTTC.

This sequence joins TRBV5-6 and TRBJ1-4, with 7 bases fitting TRBD1. The CDR3 has 14 residues. The V and J ends lost 4 bases and 5 bases, in that order; junction bases with no gene match: 5. Germline values: CDR1 SGHDT, CDR2 YYEEEE. In nucleotides, the CDR3 is TGTGCCAGCAGCCTCGGGACAGTCAATGAAAAACTGTTTTTT. It codes for CASSLGTVNEKLFF.

The genes are TRBV7-2 and TRBJ2-5, with TRBD1 matching over 7 bases. The CDR3 has 14 residues. The germline gives CDR1 SGHTA, CDR2 FQGNSA. J was trimmed by 3 bases and V by 5 bases; bases with no gene match: 6. As DNA, the CDR3 is TGTGCCAGCAGCCTCACTCAGGGGGAAGAGACCCAGTACTTC. This encodes CASSLTQGEETQYF. Full variable domain (rest looked up from reference TRBV7-2 and TRBJ2-5): GAGVSQSPSNKVTEKGKDVELRCDPISGHTALYWYRQSLGQGLEFLIYFQGNSAPDKSGLPSDRFSAERTGGSVSTLTIQRTQQEDSAVYLCASSLTQGEETQYFGPGTRLLVL.

This rearrangement joins TRBV7-9 to TRBJ1-2, with TRBD1 matching 7 bases. The CDR3 spans 13 residues. Trimming at V came to 5 bases and at J to 5 bases, leaving 5 bases not matched to a gene. Germline-derived CDR1 and CDR2 are SEHNR and FQNEAQ (reference sequence). The CDR3 DNA reads as TGTGCCAGCAGCCTGGGGACAGAATATGGCTACACCTTC. It translates to CASSLGTEYGYTF.

The rearrangement links TRBV5-6 to TRBJ2-7; possible D gene TRBD1, 5 bases. Germline V CDR1 and CDR2: SGHDT, YYEEEE. The CDR3 is 13 amino acids. V shed 3 bases and J shed 1 base, with 8 bases lying between them. The CDR3 loop reads CASSSTVSYEQYF. The CDR3 coding sequence is TGTGCCAGCAGCTCGACAGTTTCCTACGAGCAGTACTTC. The variable domain in full, with the rest retrieved from reference TRBV5-6 and TRBJ2-7, is DAGVTQSPTHLIKTRGQQVTLRCSPKSGHDTVSWYQQALGQGPQFIFQYYEEEERQRGNFPDRFSGHQFPNYSSELNVNALLLGDSALYLCASSSTVSYEQYFGPGTRLTVT.

The chain links TRBV29-1 to TRBJ1-1; D may be TRBD1 (5 bases). Trimming cost V 1 base and J 4 bases, with 13 bases left between them. This CDR3 is built from 14 residues. Per germline, CDR1 SQVTM and CDR2 ANQGSEA. The CDR3 DNA reads TGCAGCGTTGAAGGTGGGGAGGGGAGCACTGAAGCTTTCTTT. Translating gives CSVEGGEGSTEAFF.

This chain joins TRBV7-3 and TRBJ2-1, with TRBD2 matching 11 bases. The CDR3 is 16 residues long. The V segment lost 4 bases and the J segment 7 bases; nucleotides outside the gene matches: 9. The germline V gene encodes CDR1 SGHTA and CDR2 FQGTGA. CDR3 bases: TGTGCCAGCAGCTGGTCCGGGACTAGCGGTAGAAATGAGCAGTTCTTC. Translating it yields CASSWSGTSGRNEQFF.

The chain recombines TRBV18 with TRBJ2-5; 10 bases agree with TRBD1. With V trimmed by 6 bases and J by 4 bases, 2 bases remained unmatched. The CDR3 consists of 13 residues. The germline gives CDR1 KGHSH, CDR2 LQKENI. Here the CDR3 reads CASSRDRGETQYF. CDR3 DNA sequence: TGTGCCAGCTCGCGGGACAGGGGAGAGACCCAGTACTTC.

The V gene is TRBV5-4, the J gene TRBJ2-3, with TRBD2 as a possible D gene (6 bases). Trimming shortened V by 0 bases and J by 1 base, and 9 bases separated the two germline ends. The V gene's germline CDR1 is SGHNT and CDR2 YYREEE (reference sequence). This CDR3 is built from 15 residues. CDR3 coding DNA: TGTGCCAGCAGCTTGGTCGGGGGAGGCACAGATACGCAGTATTTT. Translation gives CASSLVGGGTDTQYF. The full variable domain, in which reference TRBV5-4 and TRBJ2-3 provide the parts outside the CDR3, is ETGVTQSPTHLIKTRGQQVTLRCSSQSGHNTVSWYQQALGQGPQFIFQYYREEENGRGNFPPRFSGLQFPNYSSELNVNALELDDSALYLCASSLVGGGTDTQYFGPGTRLTVL.

CDR3 loop: CASNFKQGVDTQYF. In nucleotides, the CDR3 is TGTGCCAGCAACTTTAAACAGGGTGTCGATACGCAGTATTTT. This chain uses TRBV6-6 with TRBJ2-3; D perhaps matches TRBD1 (6 bases). Trimming stripped 7 bases from V and 6 bases from J, with 17 bases between. Germline values: CDR1 MNHNY, CDR2 SVGAGI (reference sequence). This CDR3 has 14 amino acids.

The rearrangement links TRBV5-1 to TRBJ1-2; D is uncertain. V was pared by 5 bases and J by 8 bases, with 19 bases between. The CDR3 consists of 14 residues. Germline V lookup: CDR1 SGHRS, CDR2 YFSETQ. In nucleotides, the CDR3 is TGCGCCAGCAGTTCTTACACGCGAACCGGGGGCTACACCTTC. As protein: CASSSYTRTGGYTF.

The J gene is TRBJ1-4, the V gene TRBV2; TRBD1 aligns across 9 bases. V shed 7 bases, J shed 7 bases, and the junction held 7 bases outside the gene matches. The CDR3 is 14 residues long. CDR1 is SNHLY, CDR2 FYNNEI, per germline. The chain's CDR3 is CASTETGGSEKLFF. For the CDR3, the DNA is TGTGCCAGCACCGAAACAGGGGGCAGTGAAAAACTGTTTTTT. The whole variable domain, remainder taken from reference TRBV2 and TRBJ1-4, is EPEVTQTPSHQVTQMGQEVILRCVPISNHLYFYWYRQILGQKVEFLVSFYNNEISEKSEIFDDQFSVERPDGSNFTLKIRSTKLEDSAMYFCASTETGGSEKLFFGSGTQLSVL.

The rearrangement joins TRBV28 to TRBJ1-2, with TRBD1 identical over 10 bases. CDR3 length: 14 amino acids. Germline loops: CDR1 MDHEN, CDR2 SYDVKM. J was trimmed by 2 bases and V by 5 bases; bases with no gene match: 2. The CDR3 spells CASSLDRGNYGYTF. As DNA, the CDR3 is TGTGCCAGCAGTCTGGACAGGGGGAACTATGGCTACACCTTC.

The chain links TRBV27 to TRBJ1-2; D is uncertain. The CDR3 has 12 amino acids. Per germline, CDR1 MNHEY and CDR2 SMNVEV (reference sequence). V lost 5 bases and J 8 bases, leaving 12 bases between the germline ends. CDR3 coding DNA: TGTGCCAGCAGTCCCCATGGAGGAGGCTACACCTTC. It translates to CASSPHGGGYTF.

The chain recombines TRBV18 with TRBJ1-6, with D perhaps TRBD1 (5 bases). CDR1 KGHSH and CDR2 LQKENI come from the germline V gene. The CDR3 is 16 amino acids. V lost 9 bases, J lost 4 bases, and 19 bases lay in between. The CDR3 sequence is CASRVFTGHYNSPLHF. As DNA, the CDR3 is TGTGCCAGTCGCGTGTTTACAGGTCATTATAATTCACCCCTCCACTTT.

This clone was found once. The chain couples TRBV2 to TRBJ2-2, with a possible D match to TRBD1 (5 bases). Per germline, CDR1 SNHLY and CDR2 FYNNEI. V dropped 4 bases and J dropped 4 bases, with 13 bases sitting between them. This CDR3 contains 15 residues. The CDR3 sequence is CASSVGAAGTGELFF. The CDR3 DNA is TGTGCCAGCAGTGTAGGGGCGGCCGGCACCGGGGAGCTGTTTTTT.

The rearrangement uses TRBV9 and TRBJ1-3; 7 nucleotides line up with TRBD1. CDR3 length equals 13 residues. Germline CDR1 SGDLS, CDR2 YYNGEE. With V trimmed by 3 bases and J by 8 bases, 5 bases remained unmatched. Written as DNA, the CDR3 is TGTGCCAGCAGCGCGACAGGGATTGACACCATATATTTT. Translation: CASSATGIDTIYF.

CDR3 DNA: TGCGCCAGCAGCTTGGACGTTGGACTAGTGTCGCAGTTCTTC. Protein: CASSLDVGLVSQFF. The rearrangement uses TRBV5-1 and TRBJ2-1; 7 bases line up with TRBD2. V was pared by 0 bases and J by 12 bases, with 9 bases of the junction left unmatched. There are 14 residues in the CDR3. CDR1 and CDR2 from the germline V gene are SGHRS and YFSETQ.

This clone has only one observation. V usage is TRBV9 and J usage is TRBJ1-2; D possibly corresponds to TRBD1 (5 bases). This CDR3 is 17 amino acids long. The V gene lost 4 bases and the J gene lost 0 bases, with 19 bases spanning the gap. In germline, CDR1 is SGDLS, CDR2 YYNGEE. The CDR3 nucleotides are TGTGCCAGCAGCACTAACATAGGGACTAAAGCTAACTATGGCTACACCTTC. Its translation is CASSTNIGTKANYGYTF.

A few counts support this clone. The chain joins TRBV4-3 to TRBJ2-3; 8 bases align to TRBD2. The CDR3 runs to 19 residues. Germline loops: CDR1 LGHNA, CDR2 YSLEER. Trimming at V came to 0 bases and at J to 1 base, leaving 12 bases not matched to a gene. The CDR3 region is CASSQDLSYSAGGTDTQYF. Written as DNA, the CDR3 is TGCGCCAGCAGCCAAGATCTCTCTTATTCAGCGGGGGGCACAGATACGCAGTATTTT.

J is TRBJ1-4 and V is TRBV28; D might be TRBD1 (6 bases). The CDR3 loop spans 14 amino acids. The germline V gene encodes CDR1 MDHEN and CDR2 SYDVKM. V lost 10 bases to trimming and J lost 11 bases, with 23 bases between them. CDR3: CAILGGDTRGKLFF. Written as DNA, the CDR3 is TGTGCCATCCTCGGGGGGGACACCCGTGGGAAACTGTTTTTT.

The chain recombines TRBV3-1 (or the pseudogene TRBV3-2) with TRBJ1-2, with D maybe TRBD1 (6 bases). Trimming removed 1 base at V and 7 bases at J, with 19 bases between. This CDR3 has 16 amino acids. Germline V lookup: CDR1 LGHDT, CDR2 YNNKEL (reference sequence). The CDR3 protein is CASSQGIGTKVGGYTF. The CDR3 DNA is TGTGCCAGCAGCCAAGGGATCGGGACAAAGGTTGGTGGCTACACCTTC.